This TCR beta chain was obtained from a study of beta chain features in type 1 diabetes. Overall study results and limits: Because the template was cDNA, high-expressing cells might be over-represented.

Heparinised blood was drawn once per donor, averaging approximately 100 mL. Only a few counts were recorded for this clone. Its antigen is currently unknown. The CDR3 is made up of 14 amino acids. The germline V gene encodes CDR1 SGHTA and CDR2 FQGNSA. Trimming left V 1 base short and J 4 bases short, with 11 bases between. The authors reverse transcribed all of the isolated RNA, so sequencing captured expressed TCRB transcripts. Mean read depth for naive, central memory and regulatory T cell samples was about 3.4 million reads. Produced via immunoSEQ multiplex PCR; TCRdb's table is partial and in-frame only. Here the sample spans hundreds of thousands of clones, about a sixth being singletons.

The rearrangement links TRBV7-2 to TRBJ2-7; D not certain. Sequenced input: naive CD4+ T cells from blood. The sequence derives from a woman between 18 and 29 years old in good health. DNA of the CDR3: TGTGCCAGCAGCTTAGGAGTACCAATTTACGAGCAGTACTTC. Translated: CASSLGVPIYEQYF.